This TCR beta chain stems from a study of OX40 agonist ivuxolimab in advanced cancers. Study overall: Dose-escalation patients suffered from hepatocellular carcinoma, melanoma, renal cell or head and neck cancer.

Libraries were prepared by immunoSEQ multiplex PCR; TCRdb keeps only in-frame clonotypes and omits some of them. This sample has approximately 76,000 clones, with over 75% found just once. Blood sampling was done at baseline, cycle 4 day 1, and cycle 7 day 1. This clone was found once. The germline CDR1 and CDR2 sequences are SGHTA and FQGNSA. V gave up 6 bases and J gave up 1 base, with 12 bases separating them. This CDR3 spans 15 amino acids. This chain joins TRBV7-2 and TRBJ1-4; D might be TRBD1 (6 bases). This sample comprised CD4+ or CD8+ T cells sorted from blood, obtained in a trial of the OX40 agonist ivuxolimab. The source is an adult with an advanced solid tumor such as melanoma, head and neck, liver or kidney cancer. The CDR3 nucleotides read TGTGCCAGCAGAGAGGGGGGTCGAACTAATGAAAAACTGTTTTTT. Encoded protein: CASREGGRTNEKLFF.